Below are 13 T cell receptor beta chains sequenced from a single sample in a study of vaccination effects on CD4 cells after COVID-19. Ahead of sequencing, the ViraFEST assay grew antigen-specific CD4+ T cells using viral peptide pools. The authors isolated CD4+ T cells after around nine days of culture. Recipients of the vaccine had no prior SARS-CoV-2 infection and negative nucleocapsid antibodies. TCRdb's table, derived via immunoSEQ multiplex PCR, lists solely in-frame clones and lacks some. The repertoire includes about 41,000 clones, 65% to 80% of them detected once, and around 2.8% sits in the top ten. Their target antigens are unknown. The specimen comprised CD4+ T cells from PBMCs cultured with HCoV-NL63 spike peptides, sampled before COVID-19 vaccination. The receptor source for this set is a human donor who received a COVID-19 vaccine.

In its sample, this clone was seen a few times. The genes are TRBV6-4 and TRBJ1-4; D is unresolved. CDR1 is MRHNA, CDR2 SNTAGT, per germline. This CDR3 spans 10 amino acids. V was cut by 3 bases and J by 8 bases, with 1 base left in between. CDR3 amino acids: CASSEEKLFF. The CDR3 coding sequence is TGTGCCAGCAGTGAAGAAAAACTGTTTTTT.

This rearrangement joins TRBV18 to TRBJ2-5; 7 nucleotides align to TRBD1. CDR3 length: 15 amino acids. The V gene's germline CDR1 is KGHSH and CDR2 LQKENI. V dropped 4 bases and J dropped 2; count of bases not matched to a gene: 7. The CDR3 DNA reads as TGTGCCAGCTCACTCAGGCAGGGGGTACAAGAGACCCAGTACTTC. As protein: CASSLRQGVQETQYF.

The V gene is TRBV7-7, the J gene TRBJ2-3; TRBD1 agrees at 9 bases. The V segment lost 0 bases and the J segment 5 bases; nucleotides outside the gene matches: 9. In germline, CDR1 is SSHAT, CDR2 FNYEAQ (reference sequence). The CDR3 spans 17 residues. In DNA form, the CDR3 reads TGTGCCAGCAGCTTAGCGGCAGGCGGGACAGGGAAAGATACGCAGTATTTT. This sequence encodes CASSLAAGGTGKDTQYF.

The CDR3 spells CATSDESTGSYGYTF. As DNA, the CDR3 is TGTGCCACCAGTGATGAGTCGACAGGGAGCTATGGCTACACCTTC. V and J are TRBV24-1 and TRBJ1-2; 7 bases align to TRBD1. Germline CDR1 reads KGHDR; CDR2 reads SFDVKD. The CDR3 is made up of 15 amino acids. J lost 4 bases, V lost 3 bases, and 7 bases had no gene match.

CDR3 loop: CASSQPLAGGRYNEQFF. CDR3 DNA sequence: TGTGCCAGCAGCCAACCTCTAGCGGGGGGCCGTTACAATGAGCAGTTCTTC. This rearrangement joins TRBV3-1 (or the pseudogene TRBV3-2) to TRBJ2-1; 11 positions match TRBD2. Trimming at V came to 2 bases and at J to 4 bases, leaving 7 bases not matched to a gene. CDR3 size: 17 residues. Germline lookup yields CDR1 LGHDT and CDR2 YNNKEL (reference sequence).

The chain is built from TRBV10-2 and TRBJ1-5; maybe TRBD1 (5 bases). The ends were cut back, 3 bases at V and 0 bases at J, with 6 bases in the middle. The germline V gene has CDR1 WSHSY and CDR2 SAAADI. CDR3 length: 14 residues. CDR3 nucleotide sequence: TGCGCCAGCAGTGACAGGGCTAGCAATCAGCCCCAGCATTTT. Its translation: CASSDRASNQPQHF.

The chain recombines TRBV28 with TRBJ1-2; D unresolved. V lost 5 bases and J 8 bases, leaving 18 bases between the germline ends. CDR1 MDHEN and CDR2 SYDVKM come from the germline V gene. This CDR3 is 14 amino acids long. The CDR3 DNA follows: TGTGCCAGCAGTACCGACCTGGGAATGAGAGGCTACACCTTC. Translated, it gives CASSTDLGMRGYTF.

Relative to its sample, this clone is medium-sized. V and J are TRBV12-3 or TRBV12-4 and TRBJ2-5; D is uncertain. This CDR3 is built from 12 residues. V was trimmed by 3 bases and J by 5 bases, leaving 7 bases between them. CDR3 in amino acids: CASSLIHETQYF. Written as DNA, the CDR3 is TGTGCCAGCAGTTTGATCCACGAGACCCAGTACTTC.

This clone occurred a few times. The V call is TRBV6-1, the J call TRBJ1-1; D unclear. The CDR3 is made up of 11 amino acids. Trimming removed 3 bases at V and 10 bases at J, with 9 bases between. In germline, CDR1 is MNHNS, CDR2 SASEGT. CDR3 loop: CASSESTGAFF. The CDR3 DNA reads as TGTGCCAGCAGTGAGTCAACGGGAGCTTTCTTT.

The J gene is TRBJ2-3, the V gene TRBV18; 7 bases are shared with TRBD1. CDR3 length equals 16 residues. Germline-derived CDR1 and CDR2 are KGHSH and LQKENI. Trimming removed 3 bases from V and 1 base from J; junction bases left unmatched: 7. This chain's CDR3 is CASSPGQTIRTDTQYF. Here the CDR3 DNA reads TGTGCCAGCTCACCGGGACAGACGATTCGCACAGATACGCAGTATTTT.

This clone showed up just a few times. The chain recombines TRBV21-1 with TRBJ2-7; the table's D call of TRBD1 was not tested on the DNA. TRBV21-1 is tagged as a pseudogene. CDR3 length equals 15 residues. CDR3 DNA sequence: TGTGCCAGCAGCAAAGTTCACAGGAGAATTTACGAGCAGTACGTC. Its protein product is CASSKVHRRIYEQYV.

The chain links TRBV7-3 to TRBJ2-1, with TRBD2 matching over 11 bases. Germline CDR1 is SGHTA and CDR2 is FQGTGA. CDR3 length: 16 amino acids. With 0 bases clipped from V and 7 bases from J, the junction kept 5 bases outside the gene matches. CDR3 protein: CASSLTTSGGINEQFF. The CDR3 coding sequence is TGTGCCAGCAGCTTAACAACTAGCGGGGGTATAAATGAGCAGTTCTTC.

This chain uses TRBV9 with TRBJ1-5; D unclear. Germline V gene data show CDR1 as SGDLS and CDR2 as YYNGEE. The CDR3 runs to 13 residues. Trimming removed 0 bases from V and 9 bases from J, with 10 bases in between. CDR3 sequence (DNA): TGTGCCAGCAGCGTAGCTGCGACTGGGCCCCAGCATTTT. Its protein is CASSVAATGPQHF.